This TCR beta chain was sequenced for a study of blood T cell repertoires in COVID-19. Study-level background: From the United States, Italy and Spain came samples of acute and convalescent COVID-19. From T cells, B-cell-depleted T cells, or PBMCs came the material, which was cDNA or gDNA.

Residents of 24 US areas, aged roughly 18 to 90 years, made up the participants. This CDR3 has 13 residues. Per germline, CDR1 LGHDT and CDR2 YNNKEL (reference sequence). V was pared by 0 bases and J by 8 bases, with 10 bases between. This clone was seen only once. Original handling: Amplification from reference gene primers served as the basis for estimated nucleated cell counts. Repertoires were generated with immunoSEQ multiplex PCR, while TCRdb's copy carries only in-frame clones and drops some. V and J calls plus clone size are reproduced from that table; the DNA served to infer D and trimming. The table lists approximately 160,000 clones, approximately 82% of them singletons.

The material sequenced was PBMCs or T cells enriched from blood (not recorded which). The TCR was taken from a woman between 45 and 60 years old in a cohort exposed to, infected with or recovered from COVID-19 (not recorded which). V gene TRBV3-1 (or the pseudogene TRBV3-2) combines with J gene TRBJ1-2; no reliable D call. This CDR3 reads CASSQDPGEGYTF. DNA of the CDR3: TGTGCCAGCAGCCAAGATCCCGGAGAAGGCTACACCTTC.